This passage covers 31 T cell receptor beta chains from one sample sequenced in a study of T cells after yellow fever vaccination. Each CDR3 protein is one row after TCRdb ran MiXCR on the 5' RACE reads. The sample consists of fewer than 650,000 distinct CDR3 sequences, around a fifth of them appearing once. The sequencing here drew on PBMCs, taken approximately 22 days after the first yellow fever vaccination. The receptors stem from a man aged 18 to 35 who received the YFV17D yellow fever vaccine.

The chain is built from TRBV6-1 and TRBJ1-1, with TRBD1 as a possible D gene (6 bases). In germline, CDR1 is MNHNS, CDR2 SASEGT. The V end was cut by 6 bases, the J end by 1 base, with 15 bases between. The CDR3 extends over 15 amino acids. CDR3 region: CASRIEGGANTEAFF. The CDR3 DNA reads as TGTGCCAGCAGGATTGAGGGGGGGGCGAACACTGAAGCTTTCTTT.

Here the CDR3 DNA reads TGTGCCAGCAGTCATGCTGACAGCCAAGAGACCCAGTACTTC. Amino acids: CASSHADSQETQYF. The rearrangement links TRBV6-1 to TRBJ2-5; a weak D match, TRBD1 (5 bases). The CDR3 totals 14 residues. Trimming stripped 5 bases from V and 1 base from J, with 11 bases between. CDR1 MNHNS and CDR2 SASEGT come from the germline V gene.

This clonotype has just a few counts. The rearrangement links TRBV12-3 or TRBV12-4 to TRBJ1-1; TRBD1 aligns across 11 bases. The CDR3 is 16 residues long. V trimming: 10 bases; J trimming: 2 bases; junction bases outside the gene matches: 12. CDR3 DNA: TGTGCCACCACGAGGGTCGGACAGGGGGCTAACACTGAAGCTTTCTTT. Amino acids: CATTRVGQGANTEAFF.

In nucleotides, the CDR3 is TGTGCCACCAGTGAGCAGACAGTAAACTATGGCTACACCTTC. This translates into CATSEQTVNYGYTF. V gene TRBV24-1 combines with J gene TRBJ1-2; maybe TRBD1 (5 bases). Germline V gives CDR1 KGHDR, CDR2 SFDVKD. Trimming took off 4 bases at V and 2 bases at J, with 10 bases between the two ends. The CDR3 sequence is 14 residues long.

This clonotype is a singleton in its sample. The chain carries TRBV24-1 and TRBJ2-2, with TRBD1 identical over 9 bases. Germline values: CDR1 KGHDR, CDR2 SFDVKD. The CDR3 has 16 residues. The V segment lost 3 bases and the J segment 4 bases; nucleotides outside the gene matches: 5. DNA for the CDR3: TGTGCCACCAGTGATGCGGGACAGGGAGGCACCGGGGAGCTGTTTTTT. This codes for CATSDAGQGGTGELFF.

This clonotype was observed many times. V and J are TRBV5-1 and TRBJ1-1; 11 bases are a match to TRBD1. The germline V gene encodes CDR1 SGHRS and CDR2 YFSETQ. The V gene end was trimmed by 4 bases and the J gene end by 5 bases; junction bases not matched to a gene: 4. This CDR3 comprises 14 residues. CDR3 loop: CASSTGTGGTEAFF. CDR3 nucleotide sequence: TGCGCCAGCAGCACGGGGACAGGGGGGACTGAAGCTTTCTTT.

This clonotype was counted at least ten times. CDR3 in DNA: TGTGCCAGCAGCTTAGGAGGTCAGGTTACGCAGTATTTT. This translates into CASSLGGQVTQYF. V usage is TRBV5-5 and J usage is TRBJ2-3, with D possibly TRBD2 on 5 matching bases. Per the germline V gene, CDR1 is SGHKS and CDR2 is YYEKEE (reference sequence). This CDR3 is built from 13 residues. V lost 2 bases, J lost 8 bases, and 12 bases lay in between.

This clonotype was observed a few times. The chain couples TRBV6-1 to TRBJ2-4; D is unresolved. The germline CDR1 and CDR2 sequences are MNHNS and SASEGT. The length of the CDR3 is 15 residues. Trimming took off 6 bases at V and 0 bases at J, with 12 bases between the two ends. The CDR3 spells CASSATELAKNIQYF. The CDR3, as DNA: TGTGCCAGCAGCGCGACTGAATTAGCCAAAAACATTCAGTACTTC.

The V and J genes are TRBV6-2 or TRBV6-3 and TRBJ1-5, with D perhaps matching TRBD1 (5 bases). Per germline, CDR1 MNHEY and CDR2 SVGEGT. V lost 7 bases to trimming and J lost 5 bases, with 18 bases between them. The CDR3 loop spans 15 amino acids. The CDR3, as DNA: TGTGCCAGCACCTCCCAGACAGTCGGTGATCAGCCCCAGCATTTT. This gives the protein CASTSQTVGDQPQHF.

The gene calls are TRBV5-5 and TRBJ1-2; D is undetermined. V shed 4 bases and J shed 0 bases, with 13 bases lying between them. Germline CDR1 is SGHKS and CDR2 is YYEKEE (reference sequence). The CDR3 consists of 15 residues. The CDR3 here is CASSETGIANYGYTF. CDR3 DNA: TGTGCCAGCAGCGAAACGGGCATAGCTAACTATGGCTACACCTTC.

The CDR3 nucleotides are TGTGCCATCAGTGAGCAAAGGGACAGGGAGCAGTACGTC. Amino acids: CAISEQRDREQYV. The chain is built from TRBV10-3 and TRBJ2-7; 8 nucleotides match TRBD1. The CDR3 length is 13 residues. Germline CDR1 reads ENHRY; CDR2 reads SYGVKD. V lost 2 bases and J lost 7; bases outside the gene matches: 4.

This clonotype was counted between two and nine times. V is TRBV6-1 and J is TRBJ2-2, with D possibly matching TRBD1 (7 bases). The V and J ends lost 6 bases and 3 bases respectively, with 14 bases between them. The CDR3 consists of 15 residues. The germline V gene has CDR1 MNHNS and CDR2 SASEGT. The chain's CDR3 is CASREQGRYTGELFF. In DNA, the CDR3 is TGTGCCAGCAGAGAACAGGGGAGGTACACCGGGGAGCTGTTTTTT.

The chain couples TRBV12-3 or TRBV12-4 to TRBJ2-1; possibly TRBD2 for D (6 bases). This CDR3 region has 14 residues. The V and J ends lost 1 base and 8 bases respectively, with 12 bases between them. CDR3 loop: CASSLGGDADEQFF. Written as DNA, the CDR3 is TGTGCCAGCAGTTTAGGCGGGGATGCGGATGAGCAGTTCTTC.

This clonotype was counted only a few times. The chain uses TRBV12-3 or TRBV12-4 and TRBJ1-1; D is possibly TRBD1 (5 bases). V was trimmed by 3 bases and J by 3 bases, leaving 14 bases between them. The CDR3 sequence is 15 residues long. This CDR3 is CASSFPGIRDTEAFF. CDR3 coding DNA: TGTGCCAGCAGTTTTCCAGGGATTCGGGACACTGAAGCTTTCTTT.

The V and J genes are TRBV12-3 or TRBV12-4 and TRBJ2-5; D is unresolved. Trimming stripped 10 bases from V and 4 bases from J, with 19 bases between. The CDR3 length is 14 residues. The CDR3 loop is CAISPGLLRETQYF. In nucleotides, the CDR3 is TGTGCCATCAGCCCCGGGCTCCTCCGAGAGACCCAGTACTTC.

The rearrangement joins TRBV5-6 to TRBJ2-2, with D possibly being TRBD2 (7 bases). This CDR3 contains 14 residues. Trimming took off 7 bases at V and 1 base at J, with 11 bases between the two ends. Per germline, CDR1 SGHDT and CDR2 YYEEEE. CDR3 nucleotides: TGTGCCAGCGGGAGGGGGGAGAACACCGGGGAGCTGTTTTTT. It encodes CASGRGENTGELFF.

V gene TRBV6-6 combines with J gene TRBJ2-5, with D maybe TRBD1 (6 bases). The V gene's germline CDR1 is MNHNY and CDR2 SVGAGI (reference sequence). CDR3 length equals 13 residues. V lost 2 bases, J lost 9 bases, and 13 bases lay in between. For the CDR3, the DNA is TGTGCCAGCAGTTACCCACAGGGCTTGCCCCAGTACTTC. It is translated as CASSYPQGLPQYF.

The chain is built from TRBV4-2 and TRBJ1-1, with TRBD1 identical over 12 bases. V was pared by 8 bases and J by 5 bases, with 6 bases of the junction left unmatched. Germline V gene lookup returns CDR1 LGHNA and CDR2 YNFKEQ. The CDR3 runs 14 residues. CDR3 sequence: CASWDRGRETEAFF. In DNA form, the CDR3 reads TGTGCCAGCTGGGACAGGGGGCGAGAGACTGAAGCTTTCTTT.

The chain links TRBV28 to TRBJ2-5, with TRBD1 as a possible D gene (5 bases). Germline lookup yields CDR1 MDHEN and CDR2 SYDVKM. V lost 3 bases to trimming and J lost 5 bases, with 16 bases between them. This CDR3 is built from 15 residues. The CDR3, as DNA: TGTGCCAGCAGTTTTTTTGGGGATAACAGGGAGACCCAGTACTTC. Protein: CASSFFGDNRETQYF.

This clonotype was counted between two and nine times. The chain links TRBV7-8 to TRBJ2-3; D ambiguous. V lost 0 bases and J lost 10, with 11 bases in between. Germline CDR1 SGHVS, CDR2 FQNEAQ. The CDR3 contains 13 residues. This CDR3 is CASSLAGFRAQYF. For the CDR3, the DNA is TGTGCCAGCAGCTTAGCGGGCTTCCGGGCGCAGTATTTT. Filled out from reference TRBV7-8 and TRBJ2-3, the complete variable domain reads GAGVSQSPRYKVAKRGQDVALRCDPISGHVSLFWYQQALGQGPEFLTYFQNEAQLDKSGLPSDRFFAERPEGSVSTLKIQRTQQEDSAVYLCASSLAGFRAQYFGPGTRLTVL.

This clonotype was seen a few times. The chain carries TRBV15 and TRBJ2-2; maybe TRBD2 (5 bases). The germline V gene has CDR1 LNHNV and CDR2 YYDKDF (reference sequence). The CDR3 sequence is 16 residues long. Trimming shortened V by 2 bases and J by 0 bases, and 10 bases separated the two germline ends. The chain's CDR3 is CATSRISGTNTGELFF. The CDR3, as DNA: TGTGCCACCAGCAGAATATCCGGGACGAACACCGGGGAGCTGTTTTTT.

The chain has TRBV28 and TRBJ1-3, with TRBD1 matching over 9 bases. Unmatched junction bases numbered 4, after V lost 2 bases and J lost 5 bases. The CDR3 is made up of 15 amino acids. The germline gives CDR1 MDHEN, CDR2 SYDVKM. The CDR3 region is CASSLAGTGRNTIYF. The CDR3 DNA follows: TGTGCCAGCAGTTTAGCCGGGACAGGGAGAAACACCATATATTTT.

This clonotype was seen a handful of times. The rearrangement uses TRBV5-1 and TRBJ2-1, with 7 bases aligning to TRBD2. The CDR3 has 16 residues. Unmatched junction bases numbered 3, after V lost 0 bases and J lost 0 bases. Germline CDR1 is SGHRS and CDR2 is YFSETQ. The CDR3 sequence: CASSLAGGSSYNEQFF. The CDR3 DNA reads TGCGCCAGCAGCTTGGCCGGGGGGAGCTCCTACAATGAGCAGTTCTTC.

The rearrangement links TRBV27 to TRBJ2-3; TRBD1 matches 10 bases. The CDR3 extends over 16 amino acids. Per germline, CDR1 MNHEY and CDR2 SMNVEV (reference sequence). The V gene end was trimmed by 6 bases and the J gene end by 3 bases; junction bases not matched to a gene: 9. The CDR3 sequence is CASRGQGSSWTDTQYF. CDR3 DNA sequence: TGTGCCAGCAGGGGACAGGGGTCGAGTTGGACAGATACGCAGTATTTT.

V is TRBV7-9 and J is TRBJ1-6; D might be TRBD1 (5 bases). Trimming removed 7 bases at V and 8 bases at J, with 21 bases between. This CDR3 has 16 amino acids. Germline V CDR1 and CDR2: SEHNR, FQNEAQ (reference sequence). As DNA, the CDR3 is TGTGCCAGCACCACGGGGCCGACGGATATTGATTCACCCCTCCACTTT. It translates to CASTTGPTDIDSPLHF.

A few counts support this clonotype. The chain links TRBV20-1 to TRBJ2-3, with TRBD2 identical over 7 bases. CDR1 is DFQATT and CDR2 is SNEGSKA in the germline V gene (reference sequence). This CDR3 spans 13 amino acids. J was trimmed by 4 bases and V by 6 bases; bases with no gene match: 7. The CDR3 here is CSATTAGPDTQYF. The CDR3 region has the DNA TGCAGTGCAACAACAGCGGGACCAGATACGCAGTATTTT.

This clonotype has only a few counts. This rearrangement joins TRBV12-3 or TRBV12-4 to TRBJ2-2; TRBD1 might be the D (6 bases). Trimming pared 3 bases from V and 5 bases from J, leaving 13 bases between. CDR3 length: 15 amino acids. CDR3 amino acids: CASSFQGQITGELFF. The CDR3 DNA follows: TGTGCCAGCAGTTTCCAGGGGCAAATTACCGGGGAGCTGTTTTTT.

This clonotype was seen a handful of times. This chain links TRBV4-1 with TRBJ1-1; D gene ambiguous. V was cut by 4 bases and J by 7 bases, with 19 bases left in between. Germline V gene lookup returns CDR1 MGHRA and CDR2 YSYEKL. This CDR3 is 15 amino acids long. In nucleotides, the CDR3 is TGCGCCAGCAGCCCCTTTTGGTTCGCCAAAAATGAAGCTTTCTTT. Protein sequence: CASSPFWFAKNEAFF.

Ten or more counts support this clonotype. The chain carries TRBV10-3 and TRBJ2-5; the D gene is possibly TRBD1 (6 bases). Germline V gives CDR1 ENHRY, CDR2 SYGVKD. V shed 4 bases and J shed 2 bases, with 11 bases lying between them. This CDR3 is built from 14 residues. CDR3 nucleotide sequence: TGTGCCATCAGTGCCTCAGACAGGCAAGAGACCCAGTACTTC. Amino acid sequence: CAISASDRQETQYF.

The V gene is TRBV6-5, the J gene TRBJ1-6; the D gene is possibly TRBD1 (5 bases). The germline V gene has CDR1 MNHEY and CDR2 SVGAGI. Trimming stripped 3 bases from V and 13 bases from J, with 25 bases between. The CDR3 has 17 residues. The CDR3 loop is CASSYQPRGRAQEPLHF. CDR3 DNA: TGTGCCAGCAGTTATCAGCCCCGGGGCAGGGCCCAGGAGCCCCTCCACTTT.

The V gene is TRBV29-1, the J gene TRBJ2-3, with TRBD2 matching 14 bases. Unmatched junction bases numbered 7, after V lost 7 bases and J lost 1 base. This CDR3 region has 16 residues. From germline, CDR1 is SQVTM and CDR2 ANQGSEA. In nucleotides, the CDR3 is TGCAGCGGATCGGGACTAGCGGGGGATGGCACAGATACGCAGTATTTT. As protein: CSGSGLAGDGTDTQYF.